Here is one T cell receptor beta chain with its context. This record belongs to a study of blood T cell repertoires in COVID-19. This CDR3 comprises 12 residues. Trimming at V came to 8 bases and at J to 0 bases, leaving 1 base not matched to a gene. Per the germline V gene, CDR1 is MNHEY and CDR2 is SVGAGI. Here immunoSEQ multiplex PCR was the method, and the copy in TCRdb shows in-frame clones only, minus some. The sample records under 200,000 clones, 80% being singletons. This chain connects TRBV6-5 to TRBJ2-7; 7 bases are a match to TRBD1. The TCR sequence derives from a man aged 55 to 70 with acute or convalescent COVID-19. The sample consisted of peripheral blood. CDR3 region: CASGTDSYEQYF. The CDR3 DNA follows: TGTGCCAGCGGGACAGACTCCTACGAGCAGTACTTC.